The 27 T cell receptor beta chains reported below all come from one sample, sequenced in a study of OX40 agonist ivuxolimab in advanced cancers. The repertoire was sequenced with immunoSEQ multiplex PCR; TCRdb's copy has only in-frame clones and lacks some. The sample yields 60,000 to 85,000 clones, 88% seen once. The input for sequencing was CD4+ or CD8+ T cells sorted from blood, taken in a trial of the OX40 agonist ivuxolimab. The receptor source for this set is an adult with an advanced solid tumor such as melanoma, head and neck, liver or kidney cancer.

The chain has TRBV11-3 and TRBJ2-2; the match to TRBD1 covers 7 bases. The junction had 5 bases not matched to a gene; V was cut back by 4 bases and J by 6 bases. From germline, CDR1 is SGHNT and CDR2 YENEEA. The CDR3 spans 14 residues. In nucleotides, the CDR3 is TGTGCCAGCAGCTCGCGACAGGGCGCCGGGGAGCTGTTTTTT. Residues: CASSSRQGAGELFF.

This sequence joins TRBV7-3 and TRBJ1-1; 7 bases align to TRBD1. The CDR3 is 14 amino acids. J was trimmed by 4 bases and V by 4 bases; bases with no gene match: 6. The germline gives CDR1 SGHTA, CDR2 FQGTGA. In DNA form, the CDR3 reads TGTGCCAGCAGCTCAACAGGGGCTGGCACTGAAGCTTTCTTT. Its translation: CASSSTGAGTEAFF.

The CDR3 region has the DNA TGTGCCAGCAGCCTGACTCTCCTATCGAGGAAACTGTTTTTT. Translated: CASSLTLLSRKLFF. The genes are TRBV14 and TRBJ1-4; no firm D call. This CDR3 is built from 14 residues. CDR1 and CDR2 from the germline V gene are SGHDN and FVKESK. The germline V and J ends were trimmed by 4 bases and 11 bases, with 17 bases remaining between them.

In this sample, this clone turned up once. This sequence joins TRBV5-4 and TRBJ2-1; TRBD2 is a possible D gene (5 bases). Per germline, CDR1 SGHNT and CDR2 YYREEE (reference sequence). The V end was cut by 2 bases, the J end by 0 bases, with 18 bases between. The CDR3 consists of 18 residues. CDR3 amino acids: CASSFNRERPSSYNEQFF. CDR3 coding DNA: TGTGCCAGCAGCTTTAACCGCGAGCGGCCCAGCTCCTACAATGAGCAGTTCTTC.

This chain connects TRBV6-1 to TRBJ2-1, with TRBD1 matching over 8 bases. This CDR3 has 14 residues. Germline CDR1 and CDR2: MNHNS and SASEGT. V lost 6 bases, J lost 4 bases, and 5 bases stayed unmatched. CDR3 sequence reads: CASSRGQAYNEQFF. In nucleotides, the CDR3 is TGTGCCAGCAGCCGGGGACAGGCTTACAATGAGCAGTTCTTC.

V is TRBV27 and J is TRBJ2-7; either TRBD1 or TRBD2 may supply D (6 bases each). Germline lookup yields CDR1 MNHEY and CDR2 SMNVEV (reference sequence). The CDR3 sequence is 15 residues long. Trimming pared 5 bases from V and 7 bases from J, leaving 21 bases between. For the CDR3, the DNA is TGTGCCAGCAGTGTTAGGGGGGAGAGGGCTTGGGAGCAGTACTTC. Its translation is CASSVRGERAWEQYF.

The chain is built from TRBV11-2 and TRBJ2-2, with 8 bases aligning to TRBD2. This CDR3 has 16 amino acids. The V and J ends lost 2 bases and 2 bases, in that order; junction bases with no gene match: 4. Looked up from germline, CDR1 is SGHAT and CDR2 is FQNNGV. The CDR3 DNA reads as TGTGCCAGCAGCTTATTGGCGGGAGGAAACACCGGGGAGCTGTTTTTT. As protein: CASSLLAGGNTGELFF.

This clone was seen once. The V call is TRBV7-2, the J call TRBJ2-4; D is unresolved. Germline CDR1 is SGHTA and CDR2 is FQGNSA. The CDR3 consists of 11 residues. V was clipped by 5 bases and J by 6 bases, with 5 bases between them. The CDR3 DNA is TGTGCCAGCAGCGCATTAAACATTCAGTACTTC. Its translation: CASSALNIQYF. The variable domain in full, with the rest retrieved from reference TRBV7-2 and TRBJ2-4, is GAGVSQSPSNKVTEKGKDVELRCDPISGHTALYWYRQSLGQGLEFLIYFQGNSAPDKSGLPSDRFSAERTGGSVSTLTIQRTQQEDSAVYLCASSALNIQYFGAGTRLSVL.

The V and J genes are TRBV6-5 and TRBJ2-7; D is undetermined. Deletions cut 6 bases from V and 6 bases from J, with 9 bases between. The CDR3 is made up of 11 amino acids. Germline values: CDR1 MNHEY, CDR2 SVGAGI. CDR3: CASSLMGEQYF. As DNA, the CDR3 is TGTGCCAGCAGCCTGATGGGCGAGCAGTACTTC.

The gene calls are TRBV7-8 and TRBJ2-1, with a weak D call TRBD2 (6 bases). This CDR3 has 15 residues. Deletions cut 2 bases from V and 4 bases from J, with 12 bases between. CDR1 is SGHVS, CDR2 FQNEAQ, per germline. The CDR3 reads CASSLYPGVYNEQFF. The CDR3 nucleotides read TGTGCCAGCAGCTTATACCCGGGAGTTTACAATGAGCAGTTCTTC.

The genes are TRBV6-5 and TRBJ1-6; D is ambiguous. The CDR3 is made up of 13 amino acids. Per the germline V gene, CDR1 is MNHEY and CDR2 is SVGAGI. V lost 6 bases and J 8 bases, leaving 11 bases between the germline ends. CDR3 DNA sequence: TGTGCCAGCAGCCGAGGAACGGATTCACCCCTCCACTTT. Its protein is CASSRGTDSPLHF.

The CDR3 nucleotides read TGCGCCAGCAGCGCGGGGGGACTAGCAACAGATACGCAGTATTTT. This translates into CASSAGGLATDTQYF. The V and J genes are TRBV5-1 and TRBJ2-3; 9 bases align to TRBD2. Losses at the gene ends were 4 bases for V and 3 bases for J; bases not matched to a gene: 6. CDR1 SGHRS and CDR2 YFSETQ come from the germline V gene. The CDR3 loop spans 15 amino acids.

The sample holds one count of this clone. The chain carries TRBV5-1 and TRBJ2-2; 8 bases agree with TRBD1. The CDR3 contains 14 residues. Germline trimming cut 5 bases from V and 7 bases from J; bases unmatched to any gene: 7. Germline V gene sequence: CDR1 SGHRS, CDR2 YFSETQ. The CDR3 reads CASRDGTGHGELFF. Here the CDR3 DNA reads TGCGCCAGCAGGGACGGGACAGGTCACGGGGAGCTGTTTTTT.

V usage is TRBV29-1 and J usage is TRBJ2-1; 13 nucleotides align to TRBD2. The J segment lost 16 bases and the V segment lost 4 bases, leaving 13 bases of the junction unmatched. The germline CDR1 and CDR2 sequences are SQVTM and ANQGSEA. The CDR3 covers 14 residues. The CDR3 reads CSVGRTSGSEYPFF. As DNA, the CDR3 is TGCAGCGTTGGGAGGACTAGCGGGAGCGAATATCCTTTCTTC.

V and J are TRBV19 and TRBJ2-3, with 15 bases identical to TRBD2. Unmatched junction bases numbered 1, after V lost 6 bases and J lost 6 bases. CDR1 is LNHDA, CDR2 SQIVND, per germline (reference sequence). CDR3 size: 14 residues. The CDR3 nucleotides read TGTGCCAGTAGCGGACTAGCGGGGGGGGATACGCAGTATTTT. Its translation: CASSGLAGGDTQYF.

This clone was observed a single time. The rearrangement links TRBV5-1 to TRBJ2-7, with 8 bases matching TRBD1. The V gene's germline CDR1 is SGHRS and CDR2 YFSETQ. The CDR3 has 14 residues. The ends lost 5 bases at V and 3 bases at J; junction bases unmatched: 7. DNA of the CDR3: TGCGCCAGCAGTCCACAGGGGGTATACTACGAGCAGTACTTC. Protein product: CASSPQGVYYEQYF. The full variable domain, with the rest looked up from reference TRBV5-1 and TRBJ2-7, is KAGVTQTPRYLIKTRGQQVTLSCSPISGHRSVSWYQQTPGQGLQFLFEYFSETQRNKGNFPGRFSGRQFSNSRSEMNVSTLELGDSALYLCASSPQGVYYEQYFGPGTRLTVT.

The chain combines TRBV7-9 with TRBJ2-3; the D is unclear. The ends were cut back, 5 bases at V and 5 bases at J, with 8 bases in the middle. CDR1 is SEHNR and CDR2 is FQNEAQ in the germline V gene (reference sequence). This CDR3 has 12 amino acids. CDR3 in amino acids: CASSAERDTQYF. Here the CDR3 DNA reads TGTGCCAGCAGCGCCGAAAGAGATACGCAGTATTTT. The full variable domain, its missing parts supplied by reference TRBV7-9 and TRBJ2-3, is DTGVSQNPRHKITKRGQNVTFRCDPISEHNRLYWYRQTLGQGPEFLTYFQNEAQLEKSRLLSDRFSAERPKGSFSTLEIQRTEQGDSAMYLCASSAERDTQYFGPGTRLTVL.

The V gene is TRBV10-3, the J gene TRBJ1-3; D is uncertain. CDR3 length: 15 amino acids. The germline gives CDR1 ENHRY, CDR2 SYGVKD. The V end lost 3 bases, the J end lost 7 bases, and 16 bases lay between the germline ends. CDR3: CAISDPGVGRNTIYF. Written as DNA, the CDR3 is TGTGCCATCAGTGACCCCGGGGTCGGGAGGAACACCATATATTTT.

The V and J genes are TRBV19 and TRBJ2-7; a possible D gene is TRBD2 (6 bases). CDR3 size: 15 residues. Trimming removed 3 bases at V and 1 base at J, with 13 bases between. From germline, CDR1 is LNHDA and CDR2 SQIVND (reference sequence). The CDR3 here is CASSMVGGESYEQYF. In DNA, the CDR3 is TGTGCCAGTAGTATGGTGGGCGGGGAATCCTACGAGCAGTACTTC.

This sequence joins TRBV6-6 and TRBJ1-6; D is unresolved. Germline CDR1 MNHNY, CDR2 SVGAGI (reference sequence). V lost 10 bases, J lost 0 bases, and 13 bases lay in between. The CDR3 consists of 15 residues. CDR3 in amino acids: CATVGRSSYNSPLHF. DNA of the CDR3: TGTGCCACCGTGGGCCGAAGCTCCTATAATTCACCCCTCCACTTT.

For this clone: Other DNA sequences in this specimen translate into the identical CDR3. J is TRBJ1-4 and V is TRBV27; TRBD1 might be the D (6 bases). This CDR3 comprises 15 residues. V was pared by 6 bases and J by 0 bases, with 11 bases between. Per germline, CDR1 MNHEY and CDR2 SMNVEV (reference sequence). CDR3 region: CASRGGPATNEKLFF. CDR3 nucleotide sequence: TGTGCCAGCAGGGGGGGCCCTGCAACTAATGAAAAACTGTTTTTT.

This chain links TRBV29-1 with TRBJ2-3; 7 positions match TRBD2. The CDR3 loop spans 15 amino acids. Trimming at V came to 5 bases and at J to 0 bases, leaving 8 bases not matched to a gene. The germline gives CDR1 SQVTM, CDR2 ANQGSEA. The CDR3 here is CSVLTSLSSTDTQYF. CDR3 nucleotide sequence: TGCAGCGTTTTGACTAGCCTTTCTAGCACAGATACGCAGTATTTT.

This clone showed up just a few times. This chain joins TRBV27 and TRBJ2-1, with 8 bases matching TRBD1. V lost 2 bases to trimming and J lost 9 bases; unmatched junction nucleotides: 21. The length of the CDR3 is 19 residues. In germline, CDR1 is MNHEY, CDR2 SMNVEV (reference sequence). The CDR3 DNA reads as TGTGCCAGCAGTTTAAAGGCAGGGGGCGACGGCCCCTACGGTAGTGAGCAGTTCTTC. It specifies CASSLKAGGDGPYGSEQFF.

This chain links TRBV29-1 with TRBJ2-7; D might be TRBD2 (6 bases). The CDR3 sequence is 11 residues long. Germline V gene lookup returns CDR1 SQVTM and CDR2 ANQGSEA. V was clipped by 5 bases and J by 4 bases, with 9 bases between them. This chain's CDR3 is CSVRRAYEQYF. As DNA, the CDR3 is TGCAGCGTTAGGAGGGCTTACGAGCAGTACTTC.

The V call is TRBV28, the J call TRBJ2-3; no clear D. Germline loops: CDR1 MDHEN, CDR2 SYDVKM. V was shortened by 2 bases and J by 6 bases, with 12 bases between the two germline ends. CDR3 length: 14 residues. The CDR3 coding sequence is TGTGCCAGCAGTTTAAGATCTGCAGTGGATACGCAGTATTTT. Amino acid sequence: CASSLRSAVDTQYF.

The chain joins TRBV6-4 to TRBJ1-4, with D maybe TRBD1 (5 bases). Germline CDR1 and CDR2: MRHNA and SNTAGT. This CDR3 has 13 residues. V lost 11 bases to trimming and J lost 4 bases, with 14 bases between them. The CDR3 DNA reads TGTGCCGACTTAGGAGGGGTTAATGAAAAACTGTTTTTT. Translation gives CADLGGVNEKLFF.

The CDR3 spells CASSLRRSSYNEQFF. CDR3 sequence (DNA): TGTGCCAGCAGCTTGCGGAGATCCTCCTACAATGAGCAGTTCTTC. This sequence joins TRBV11-2 and TRBJ2-1; D is unresolved. Per the germline V gene, CDR1 is SGHAT and CDR2 is FQNNGV. Trimming pared 3 bases from V and 0 bases from J, leaving 9 bases between. This CDR3 is 15 amino acids long.